Each of the 14 T cell receptor beta chains below was sequenced from the same sample in a study of shared clonotypes between healthy human individuals. CD45RO negativity and positive selection for CCR7 defined naive CD8 cells, a population that excluded terminally differentiated effector memory CD45RA+ cells. The data were produced by immunoSEQ multiplex PCR, yet TCRdb's version contains in-frame clones alone and is incomplete. This sample yields around 2,000,000 clones, of which 85% to 95% are seen a single time; more than 1.5% belongs to the top ten. The sequencing sample was made of naive CD8+ T cells from PBMCs. These receptors all stem from a man younger than 35 in good health. Some clones in this sample may be carry-over from other donors' samples.

This sequence joins TRBV19 and TRBJ2-7, with D possibly called TRBD1 or TRBD2 (7 bases each). Germline loops: CDR1 LNHDA, CDR2 SQIVND (reference sequence). The CDR3 is 15 amino acids. Trimming pared 7 bases from V and 5 bases from J, leaving 21 bases between. CDR3 sequence: CASTGGVGGTDEQYF. DNA for the CDR3: TGTGCCAGTACGGGGGGAGTAGGAGGGACAGACGAGCAGTACTTC.

The rearrangement joins TRBV28 to TRBJ1-1, with D tentatively TRBD1 (6 bases). V dropped 2 bases and J dropped 3 bases, with 13 bases sitting between them. Germline CDR1 and CDR2: MDHEN and SYDVKM. The CDR3 runs to 15 residues. CDR3: CASSLAGVVDTEAFF. In DNA, the CDR3 is TGTGCCAGCAGTTTAGCAGGGGTAGTCGACACTGAAGCTTTCTTT.

The chain joins TRBV28 to TRBJ1-1; possible D gene TRBD1, 5 bases. Germline lookup yields CDR1 MDHEN and CDR2 SYDVKM. V was trimmed by 7 bases and J by 4 bases, leaving 25 bases between them. The CDR3 spans 17 residues. The chain's CDR3 is CASIKDTEPLKGTEAFF. CDR3 sequence (DNA): TGTGCCAGCATAAAGGACACTGAACCTCTCAAGGGCACTGAAGCTTTCTTT.

The genes are TRBV28 and TRBJ1-2; 9 bases agree with TRBD1. V lost 5 bases and J lost 4; bases outside the gene matches: 5. The CDR3 spans 14 residues. Germline loops: CDR1 MDHEN, CDR2 SYDVKM. Here the CDR3 DNA reads TGTGCCAGCAGTCCGGGGGACAGGGTCTATGGCTACACCTTC. Protein: CASSPGDRVYGYTF.

Remarks on this clone: The sample carries other DNA sequences with the same CDR3. This chain joins TRBV9 and TRBJ2-3; D is unresolved. The germline gives CDR1 SGDLS, CDR2 YYNGEE. The CDR3 extends over 15 amino acids. The germline V and J ends were trimmed by 0 bases and 0 bases, with 8 bases remaining between them. CDR3 amino acids: CASSVVGRSTDTQYF. CDR3 coding DNA: TGTGCCAGCAGCGTAGTAGGAAGGAGCACAGATACGCAGTATTTT.

The chain combines TRBV28 with TRBJ1-3; D is undetermined. The CDR3 loop spans 14 amino acids. Germline V gene sequence: CDR1 MDHEN, CDR2 SYDVKM. Trimming removed 5 bases from V and 0 bases from J, with 8 bases in between. This chain's CDR3 is CASSPSYSGNTIYF. For the CDR3, the DNA is TGTGCCAGCAGTCCAAGTTACTCTGGAAACACCATATATTTT.

V usage is TRBV6-5 and J usage is TRBJ2-5; 9 nucleotides align to TRBD2. V trimming: 4 bases; J trimming: 5 bases; junction bases outside the gene matches: 11. The germline CDR1 and CDR2 sequences are MNHEY and SVGAGI. CDR3 size: 16 residues. The CDR3 DNA follows: TGTGCCAGCAGTTCCTTAGCGGGAGCCCGGGGGGAGACCCAGTACTTC. It specifies CASSSLAGARGETQYF.

The CDR3 reads CASSSAYFTYEQYF. The CDR3 region has the DNA TGTGCCAGCAGCTCGGCCTATTTCACCTACGAGCAGTACTTC. The chain is built from TRBV11-2 and TRBJ2-7; D is uncertain. CDR3 length equals 14 residues. CDR1 is SGHAT, CDR2 FQNNGV, per germline. Trimming took 4 bases from V and 2 from J, leaving 12 bases between them.

The CDR3 sequence: CASSTRTGNLGSYEQYF. In nucleotides, the CDR3 is TGTGCCAGCAGCACCAGGACAGGAAACCTTGGCTCCTACGAGCAGTACTTC. This rearrangement joins TRBV7-9 to TRBJ2-7; 7 bases fit TRBD1. Trimming took 5 bases from V and 0 from J; bases not matched to a gene: 13. There are 17 residues in the CDR3. Germline V lookup: CDR1 SEHNR, CDR2 FQNEAQ (reference sequence). Variable domain in full (rest from reference TRBV7-9 and TRBJ2-7): DTGVSQNPRHKITKRGQNVTFRCDPISEHNRLYWYRQTLGQGPEFLTYFQNEAQLEKSRLLSDRFSAERPKGSFSTLEIQRTEQGDSAMYLCASSTRTGNLGSYEQYFGPGTRLTVT.

About this clone: The sample carries other DNA sequences with the same CDR3. This sequence joins TRBV7-9 and TRBJ1-1; D remains ambiguous. The V end was cut by 4 bases, the J end by 8 bases, with 11 bases between. The CDR3 loop spans 12 amino acids. CDR1 is SEHNR, CDR2 FQNEAQ, per germline (reference sequence). The CDR3 nucleotides read TGTGCCAGCAGCTCCGCCCGGGCAGAAGCTTTCTTT. Translated, it gives CASSSARAEAFF.

The rearrangement joins TRBV29-1 to TRBJ2-7; 7 bases are a match to TRBD1. CDR1 SQVTM and CDR2 ANQGSEA come from the germline V gene. The length of the CDR3 is 12 residues. Trimming cost V 7 bases and J 3 bases; bases outside gene matches: 6. Here the CDR3 DNA reads TGCAGCGGAACCCAGGGGGACTACGAGCAGTACTTC. It encodes CSGTQGDYEQYF.

About this clone itself: Distinct nucleotide sequences in the sample also encode this CDR3. This rearrangement joins TRBV9 to TRBJ1-5, with D uncertain. There are 14 residues in the CDR3. Trimming cost V 4 bases and J 0 bases, with 8 bases left between them. Germline values: CDR1 SGDLS, CDR2 YYNGEE. The DNA for the CDR3 is TGTGCCAGCAGCCCCGGCTATAGCAATCAGCCCCAGCATTTT. Amino acid sequence: CASSPGYSNQPQHF. The complete variable domain, with remaining parts taken from reference TRBV9 and TRBJ1-5, reads DSGVTQTPKHLITATGQRVTLRCSPRSGDLSVYWYQQSLDQGLQFLIQYYNGEERAKGNILERFSAQQFPDLHSELNLSSLELGDSALYFCASSPGYSNQPQHFGDGTRLSIL.

The gene calls are TRBV5-1 and TRBJ2-1; no definite D call. Per germline, CDR1 SGHRS and CDR2 YFSETQ. CDR3 length equals 12 residues. V dropped 5 bases and J dropped 5 bases, with 8 bases sitting between them. CDR3 sequence: CASREYNNEQFF. CDR3 nucleotides: TGCGCCAGCAGGGAATACAACAATGAGCAGTTCTTC.

The rearrangement links TRBV10-3 to TRBJ2-2, with 10 bases aligning to TRBD2. With V trimmed by 0 bases and J by 4 bases, 11 bases remained unmatched. The length of the CDR3 is 19 residues. Germline assignment: CDR1 ENHRY and CDR2 SYGVKD. The CDR3 nucleotides are TGTGCCATCAGTGAGTCAGGTAGCGGGAGGAATTTACGCACCGGGGAGCTGTTTTTT. Translating it yields CAISESGSGRNLRTGELFF.